This TCR beta chain was obtained from a study of response to subunit inactivated influenza vaccine. Study conclusions and caveats: The study's authors posited that every seasonal influenza vaccination enlists few new T cells.

V lost 7 bases, J lost 6 bases, and 13 bases lay in between. The CDR3 has 13 residues. In germline, CDR1 is DFQATT, CDR2 SNEGSKA (reference sequence). This clonotype was seen repeatedly, ten times or more. Its antigen is currently unknown. In TCRdb, the RT-PCR reads were re-called with MiXCR into one record per CDR3 protein. The repertoire holds about 830,000 distinct CDR3 sequences, with 18% as singletons. The receptor was isolated from a man aged 45 to 65 who received an inactivated influenza vaccine. The gene calls are TRBV20-1 and TRBJ1-6; tentatively, D is TRBD1 (6 bases). The sample here was PBMCs from blood, taken about 5 days after vaccination. The CDR3 loop reads CSVGGLSNSPLHF. The CDR3 DNA reads as TGCAGTGTCGGGGGGCTAAGTAATTCACCCCTCCACTTT.